What follows are 24 T cell receptor beta chains derived from one specimen sequenced in a study of cytomegalovirus exposure and HLA in healthy donors. The PCR contained 60 Vbeta and 13 Jbeta primers. The assay was immunoSEQ multiplex PCR, and TCRdb's table has in-frame clones only and misses some. The sample carries around 180,000 clones, approximately 83% recorded once. The sample was PBMCs. The origin of the receptors is a boy younger than 10 in good health and CMV-seronegative.

This chain joins TRBV2 and TRBJ2-3, with 8 bases fitting TRBD2. Germline assignment: CDR1 SNHLY and CDR2 FYNNEI. The V gene end was trimmed by 2 bases and the J gene end by 6 bases; junction bases not matched to a gene: 4. This CDR3 comprises 14 residues. The CDR3 DNA is TGTGCCAGCAGTGAAAGCGGGAGTGGGGATACGCAGTATTTT. Protein product: CASSESGSGDTQYF.

Notes on this clone: The same CDR3 is also encoded by other DNA sequences in this sample. J is TRBJ1-6 and V is TRBV18; weak D call: TRBD1 (5 bases). V lost 5 bases and J lost 5, with 16 bases in between. The CDR3 is 16 amino acids. Per germline, CDR1 KGHSH and CDR2 LQKENI. CDR3 region: CASSSGTEGNNSPLHF. The DNA for the CDR3 is TGTGCCAGCTCAAGCGGGACGGAGGGAAATAATTCACCCCTCCACTTT.

This clone was observed a handful of times. The rearrangement joins TRBV9 to TRBJ2-1; D unclear. Trimming took off 4 bases at V and 5 bases at J, with 13 bases between the two ends. Germline values: CDR1 SGDLS, CDR2 YYNGEE. This CDR3 is 14 amino acids long. The CDR3 DNA reads TGTGCCAGCAGCCCCCGAACTACCAACAATGAGCAGTTCTTC. It codes for CASSPRTTNNEQFF.

The chain couples TRBV28 to TRBJ2-1; 7 bases are a match to TRBD2. CDR3 length: 14 amino acids. Germline CDR1 and CDR2: MDHEN and SYDVKM. V gave up 6 bases and J gave up 8 bases; unmatched junction bases: 10. DNA of the CDR3: TGTGCCAGCAGCCCGGGACTAACGGGGGATGAGCAGTTCTTC. Residues: CASSPGLTGDEQFF.

The J gene is TRBJ2-1, the V gene TRBV5-1; perhaps TRBD2 as D (6 bases). V lost 4 bases and J 4 bases, leaving 9 bases between the germline ends. The CDR3 consists of 13 residues. Germline CDR1 is SGHRS and CDR2 is YFSETQ. This CDR3 is CASSTGLYNEQFF. The CDR3, as DNA: TGCGCCAGCAGCACGGGACTTTACAATGAGCAGTTCTTC. Based on the CDR3 plus reference TRBV5-1 and TRBJ2-1, the full variable domain is KAGVTQTPRYLIKTRGQQVTLSCSPISGHRSVSWYQQTPGQGLQFLFEYFSETQRNKGNFPGRFSGRQFSNSRSEMNVSTLELGDSALYLCASSTGLYNEQFFGPGTRLTVL.

This chain joins TRBV7-8 and TRBJ2-5; TRBD2 matches 11 bases. The CDR3 covers 16 residues. The V gene's germline CDR1 is SGHVS and CDR2 FQNEAQ. With V trimmed by 5 bases and J by 4 bases, 9 bases remained unmatched. CDR3 loop: CASSPVAGGPRETQYF. Here the CDR3 DNA reads TGTGCCAGCAGCCCCGTAGCGGGAGGGCCCAGAGAGACCCAGTACTTC.

The chain recombines TRBV27 with TRBJ1-1; maybe TRBD1 (6 bases). In germline, CDR1 is MNHEY, CDR2 SMNVEV (reference sequence). Between the trimmed V and J ends, which lost 5 bases and 4 bases, there was a span of 17 bases. The CDR3 covers 15 residues. The DNA of the CDR3 is TGTGCCAGCAGTGCGCACAGGGTCGGGACCACTGAAGCTTTCTTT. Translation: CASSAHRVGTTEAFF.

The CDR3 here is CASSIISGLSYQPQHF. For the CDR3, the DNA is TGTGCCAGTAGTATAATCTCCGGACTCAGTTATCAGCCCCAGCATTTT. The J gene is TRBJ1-5, the V gene TRBV19, with D hard to call. The germline CDR1 and CDR2 sequences are LNHDA and SQIVND (reference sequence). V lost 2 bases to trimming and J lost 5 bases, with 16 bases between them. The CDR3 runs to 16 residues.

This clone occurred once. The rearrangement uses TRBV7-2 and TRBJ2-7, with a possible D match to TRBD1 (5 bases). CDR1 is SGHTA, CDR2 FQGNSA, per germline. Between the trimmed V and J ends, which lost 5 bases and 0 bases, there was a span of 8 bases. The CDR3 covers 13 residues. CDR3 in amino acids: CASSQGLSYEQYF. Written as DNA, the CDR3 is TGTGCCAGCAGCCAGGGCCTCTCCTACGAGCAGTACTTC. Based on the CDR3 plus reference TRBV7-2 and TRBJ2-7, the full variable domain is GAGVSQSPSNKVTEKGKDVELRCDPISGHTALYWYRQSLGQGLEFLIYFQGNSAPDKSGLPSDRFSAERTGGSVSTLTIQRTQQEDSAVYLCASSQGLSYEQYFGPGTRLTVT.

The genes are TRBV4-3 and TRBJ2-7; 8 positions match TRBD2. CDR3 length: 16 residues. From germline, CDR1 is LGHNA and CDR2 YSLEER. The V segment lost 3 bases and the J segment 7 bases; nucleotides outside the gene matches: 14. In DNA form, the CDR3 reads TGCGCCAGCAGCCAGGGGACGTCAGCGGGAGCGGAAGAGCAGTACTTC. Translating it yields CASSQGTSAGAEEQYF.

This chain joins TRBV9 and TRBJ2-5, with TRBD2 identical over 9 bases. The germline gives CDR1 SGDLS, CDR2 YYNGEE. J gave up 5 bases and V 0 bases, and 8 bases lay outside the gene matches. This CDR3 contains 16 residues. The CDR3 DNA sequence: TGTGCCAGCAGCGTAGCTAGGCGGGGGGGCCTGGAGACCCAGTACTTC. Amino acid sequence: CASSVARRGGLETQYF.

The chain carries TRBV7-2 and TRBJ2-5, with D possibly TRBD1 on 6 matching bases. The CDR3 sequence is 13 residues long. Germline CDR1 SGHTA, CDR2 FQGNSA. V lost 5 bases, J lost 4 bases, and 11 bases lay in between. CDR3 sequence reads: CASSQGPRETQYF. As DNA, the CDR3 is TGTGCCAGCAGCCAGGGGCCCCGAGAGACCCAGTACTTC.

The rearrangement joins TRBV5-1 to TRBJ1-2, with D hard to call. CDR3 length: 14 residues. The germline CDR1 and CDR2 sequences are SGHRS and YFSETQ. Trimming took off 1 base at V and 5 bases at J, with 12 bases between the two ends. The CDR3 region is CASSLIPEGYGYTF. DNA of the CDR3: TGCGCCAGCAGCTTGATCCCAGAGGGTTATGGCTACACCTTC.

This chain uses TRBV15 with TRBJ2-3; TRBD1 might be the D (5 bases). Germline CDR1 and CDR2: LNHNV and YYDKDF (reference sequence). V was pared by 3 bases and J by 4 bases, with 11 bases between. The CDR3 covers 14 residues. The CDR3 nucleotides are TGTGCCACCAGCAGTCCCCAGGGTGCAGATACGCAGTATTTT. Translation gives CATSSPQGADTQYF.

The rearrangement joins TRBV6-5 to TRBJ1-2; 8 nucleotides align to TRBD1. Germline lookup yields CDR1 MNHEY and CDR2 SVGAGI. This CDR3 is 15 amino acids long. The ends lost 2 bases at V and 8 bases at J; junction bases unmatched: 10. The CDR3 DNA sequence: TGTGCCAGCAGTTACGTCCGGACAGGGACGGAGGGCTACACCTTC. It yields the protein CASSYVRTGTEGYTF.

This clone has only a few counts. The V gene is TRBV7-9, the J gene TRBJ2-2; perhaps TRBD2 as D (6 bases). Germline values: CDR1 SEHNR, CDR2 FQNEAQ (reference sequence). This CDR3 has 14 amino acids. V lost 5 bases, J lost 3 bases, and 10 bases lay in between. As DNA, the CDR3 is TGTGCCAGCAGCCTTAGCGGATACACCGGGGAGCTGTTTTTT. It encodes CASSLSGYTGELFF.

This chain connects TRBV9 to TRBJ1-4; D is uncertain. This CDR3 is built from 15 residues. V lost 0 bases and J lost 7, with 13 bases in between. Germline values: CDR1 SGDLS, CDR2 YYNGEE. The CDR3 here is CASSVGGSLGEKLFF. CDR3 sequence (DNA): TGTGCCAGCAGCGTAGGAGGGAGTTTGGGTGAAAAACTGTTTTTT.

J is TRBJ1-4 and V is TRBV7-8; D may be TRBD1 (6 bases). Trimming left V 1 base short and J 7 bases short, with 16 bases between. This CDR3 contains 16 residues. The germline V gene encodes CDR1 SGHVS and CDR2 FQNEAQ. CDR3 bases: TGTGCCAGCAGCTTAGGGGGGGGGCAGTCGGGTGAAAAACTGTTTTTT. Protein: CASSLGGGQSGEKLFF.

This clone was counted a few times. The gene calls are TRBV11-2 and TRBJ2-1, with TRBD2 matching 11 bases. The germline gives CDR1 SGHAT, CDR2 FQNNGV. The CDR3 totals 16 residues. J lost 2 bases, V lost 5 bases, and 5 bases had no gene match. CDR3 nucleotide sequence: TGTGCCAGCAGCCCCCGACTAGCGGGGACCTACAATGAGCAGTTCTTC. Translated, it gives CASSPRLAGTYNEQFF.

V gene TRBV7-2 combines with J gene TRBJ1-2; TRBD1 matches 7 bases. Losses at the gene ends were 3 bases for V and 9 bases for J; bases not matched to a gene: 4. The germline V gene encodes CDR1 SGHTA and CDR2 FQGNSA. This CDR3 region has 12 residues. The CDR3 is CASSFLQGSYTF. As DNA, the CDR3 is TGTGCCAGCAGCTTTTTACAGGGGAGCTACACCTTC.

This clone turned up a few times. The chain employs TRBV6-5 and TRBJ1-2; the D gene is possibly TRBD1 (5 bases). Trimming cost V 6 bases and J 1 base, with 15 bases left between them. In germline, CDR1 is MNHEY, CDR2 SVGAGI. This CDR3 comprises 15 residues. CDR3 nucleotide sequence: TGTGCCAGCAGCCGCGGGGCAGGGAGTAACTATGGCTACACCTTC. Its protein is CASSRGAGSNYGYTF.

The CDR3 region has the DNA TGTGCCAGCAGCCCGACAGGGGGCACCGGGGAGCTGTTTTTT. It specifies CASSPTGGTGELFF. This sequence joins TRBV7-2 and TRBJ2-2; 9 nucleotides align to TRBD1. CDR3 length: 14 residues. The V segment lost 5 bases and the J segment 4 bases; nucleotides outside the gene matches: 2. Germline lookup yields CDR1 SGHTA and CDR2 FQGNSA.

The chain carries TRBV4-2 and TRBJ2-3; 12 bases line up with TRBD2. V trimming: 2 bases; J trimming: 0 bases; junction bases outside the gene matches: 6. Germline V gene sequence: CDR1 LGHNA, CDR2 YNFKEQ. There are 18 residues in the CDR3. The CDR3 DNA follows: TGTGCCAGCAGCCAAATGGCTAGCGGGAGGGGCAGCACAGATACGCAGTATTTT. Encoded protein: CASSQMASGRGSTDTQYF.

The V and J genes are TRBV29-1 and TRBJ2-1, with a tentative D call TRBD1 (5 bases). Germline CDR1 and CDR2: SQVTM and ANQGSEA. The CDR3 is 11 amino acids. V lost 5 bases and J 8 bases, leaving 10 bases between the germline ends. In nucleotides, the CDR3 is TGCAGCGTTTCCACAGGATATGAGCAGTTCTTC. This sequence encodes CSVSTGYEQFF.